What follows are 11 T cell receptor beta chains derived from one specimen sequenced in a study of blood T cell repertoires in COVID-19. Only in-frame clones appear in the TCRdb table, and some are missing; sequencing was by immunoSEQ multiplex PCR. The repertoire holds about 200,000 clones, with 86% as singletons. The sequencing sample was made of peripheral blood. The receptors derive from a man in his forties or fifties with acute or convalescent COVID-19.

The chain joins TRBV2 to TRBJ2-2; 7 nucleotides agree with TRBD1. The germline V gene encodes CDR1 SNHLY and CDR2 FYNNEI. Trimming at V came to 5 bases and at J to 0 bases, leaving 3 bases not matched to a gene. CDR3 size: 15 residues. CDR3 amino acids: CASSKGQPNTGELFF. The CDR3 DNA reads as TGTGCCAGCAGTAAGGGACAGCCGAACACCGGGGAGCTGTTTTTT.

The chain links TRBV9 to TRBJ2-1; TRBD1 might be the D (5 bases). Germline CDR1 SGDLS, CDR2 YYNGEE. This CDR3 has 12 residues. Trimming cost V 5 bases and J 4 bases, with 7 bases left between them. The DNA for the CDR3 is TGTGCCAGCAGTCGACAGTACAATGAGCAGTTCTTC. Translated: CASSRQYNEQFF.

This clone was seen a handful of times. V and J are TRBV27 and TRBJ1-5; D is perhaps TRBD1 (6 bases). Germline V gene sequence: CDR1 MNHEY, CDR2 SMNVEV (reference sequence). V gave up 5 bases and J gave up 0 bases, with 11 bases separating them. CDR3 length: 15 amino acids. CDR3 sequence (DNA): TGTGCCAGCAGTCCCGGGACATTTAGCAATCAGCCCCAGCATTTT. It codes for CASSPGTFSNQPQHF.

The V and J genes are TRBV28 and TRBJ1-2, with a weak D call TRBD1 (6 bases). Germline CDR1 and CDR2: MDHEN and SYDVKM. V was cut by 5 bases and J by 5 bases, with 12 bases left in between. The CDR3 covers 13 residues. The chain's CDR3 is CASSTDSRYGYTF. The DNA for the CDR3 is TGTGCCAGCAGTACGGACAGTCGGTATGGCTACACCTTC.

The gene calls are TRBV6-6 and TRBJ1-1, with D perhaps matching TRBD1 (5 bases). Trimming cost V 8 bases and J 1 base, with 14 bases left between them. The germline V gene encodes CDR1 MNHNY and CDR2 SVGAGI (reference sequence). CDR3 length: 14 amino acids. The CDR3 here is CASSDGTANTEAFF. The CDR3 DNA reads as TGTGCCAGCTCCGACGGGACTGCGAACACTGAAGCTTTCTTT.

V and J are TRBV18 and TRBJ1-1; the match to TRBD1 covers 7 bases. Germline V gene lookup returns CDR1 KGHSH and CDR2 LQKENI. The J segment lost 10 bases and the V segment lost 0 bases, leaving 5 bases of the junction unmatched. CDR3 length: 13 residues. The CDR3 spells CASSPPARGRAFF. CDR3 nucleotides: TGTGCCAGCTCACCACCCGCGAGGGGGCGAGCTTTCTTT. Full variable domain (rest looked up from reference TRBV18 and TRBJ1-1): NAGVMQNPRHLVRRRGQEARLRCSPMKGHSHVYWYRQLPEEGLKFMVYLQKENIIDESGMPKERFSAEFPKEGPSILRIQQVVRGDSAAYFCASSPPARGRAFFGQGTRLTVV.

The V gene is TRBV19, the J gene TRBJ1-1, with 8 bases lining up with TRBD1. The CDR3 sequence is 13 residues long. Germline values: CDR1 LNHDA, CDR2 SQIVND (reference sequence). V lost 5 bases and J lost 1; bases outside the gene matches: 0. The CDR3 protein is CASSGQGNTEAFF. The CDR3 nucleotides are TGTGCCAGTAGTGGACAGGGGAACACTGAAGCTTTCTTT. The full variable domain, rest sourced from reference TRBV19 and TRBJ1-1, is DGGITQSPKYLFRKEGQNVTLSCEQNLNHDAMYWYRQDPGQGLRLIYYSQIVNDFQKGDIAEGYSVSREKKESFPLTVTSAQKNPTAFYLCASSGQGNTEAFFGQGTRLTVV.

The J gene is TRBJ2-1, the V gene TRBV9; 9 bases are a match to TRBD1. The CDR3 is 15 residues long. CDR1 SGDLS and CDR2 YYNGEE come from the germline V gene. V lost 4 bases and J lost 1; bases outside the gene matches: 3. The CDR3, as DNA: TGTGCCAGCAGCACTGACAGGGGGTCCTACAATGAGCAGTTCTTC. It yields the protein CASSTDRGSYNEQFF.

The chain couples TRBV5-1 to TRBJ2-7; 11 positions match TRBD1. The germline CDR1 and CDR2 sequences are SGHRS and YFSETQ. Germline trimming cut 5 bases from V and 5 bases from J; bases unmatched to any gene: 9. CDR3 length: 15 residues. CDR3 nucleotide sequence: TGCGCCAGCAGTCCCCGAGGACAGGGGGCCCACGAGCAGTACTTC. As protein: CASSPRGQGAHEQYF.

This clone was seen a handful of times. The chain uses TRBV10-2 and TRBJ1-1; D might be TRBD1 (5 bases). From germline, CDR1 is WSHSY and CDR2 SAAADI. Trimming stripped 0 bases from V and 11 bases from J, with 10 bases between. The length of the CDR3 is 12 residues. DNA for the CDR3: TGCGCCAGCAGTGAGTCGCAGGGCGTTGCTTTCTTT. This gives the protein CASSESQGVAFF.

The rearrangement joins TRBV6-5 to TRBJ1-1; D not certain. The V and J ends lost 1 base and 4 bases respectively, with 13 bases between them. Germline V gene sequence: CDR1 MNHEY, CDR2 SVGAGI. The CDR3 loop spans 15 amino acids. This CDR3 reads CASSYYPGAGTEAFF. CDR3 DNA sequence: TGTGCCAGCAGTTACTATCCGGGAGCCGGCACTGAAGCTTTCTTT.